This entry describes one T cell receptor beta chain. As handled by the study authors: Amplification of reference gene primers was used by the study to estimate nucleated cell counts. Some clones are missing from TCRdb's copy, which holds only in-frame ones; the method was immunoSEQ multiplex PCR. The DNA gave D and trimming, while V, J and clone size come from that table. The sample holds some 270,000 clones, 80% to 85% seen once. The data originate from a study of blood T cell repertoires in COVID-19. On the study more broadly: The United States, Italy and Spain supplied acute and convalescent COVID-19 samples. In each case, the material was cDNA or gDNA derived from T cells, B-cell-depleted T cells, or PBMCs.

The TCR originated in a person between 65 and 80 years old with COVID-19, enrolled during active disease. Sequencing used peripheral blood.

For the CDR3, the DNA is TGTGCCAGCAGCACGGACTGGAAATCGTTGGAGACCCAGTACTTC. Translating it yields CASSTDWKSLETQYF. The gene calls are TRBV7-2 and TRBJ2-5; D is possibly TRBD2 (5 bases). The ends were cut back, 5 bases at V and 5 bases at J, with 18 bases in the middle. The CDR3 runs to 15 residues. CDR1 and CDR2 (germline): SGHTA, FQGNSA. Filled out from reference TRBV7-2 and TRBJ2-5, the complete variable domain reads GAGVSQSPSNKVTEKGKDVELRCDPISGHTALYWYRQSLGQGLEFLIYFQGNSAPDKSGLPSDRFSAERTGGSVSTLTIQRTQQEDSAVYLCASSTDWKSLETQYFGPGTRLLVL.